These 27 T cell receptor beta chains share one sample of origin, sequenced in a study of blood T cell repertoires in COVID-19. The protocol was immunoSEQ multiplex PCR, while the TCRdb copy is restricted to in-frame clones and leaves out a portion. The table has 150,000 or so clones, roughly 80% seen once. What was sequenced was peripheral blood. The receptors shown here come from a woman in her fifties or sixties with active or convalescent COVID-19.

The gene calls are TRBV15 and TRBJ1-3, with 12 bases aligning to TRBD1. The V gene's germline CDR1 is LNHNV and CDR2 YYDKDF (reference sequence). This CDR3 region has 15 residues. The trim removed 5 bases at V and 5 bases at J, leaving 4 bases unmatched. The CDR3 DNA is TGTGCCACCAGCCTACGGGACAGGGGGCGAAACACCATATATTTT. Translation gives CATSLRDRGRNTIYF. The whole variable domain, remainder taken from reference TRBV15 and TRBJ1-3, is DAMVIQNPRYQVTQFGKPVTLSCSQTLNHNVMYWYQQKSSQAPKLLFHYYDKDFNNEADTPDNFQSRRPNTSFCFLDIRSPGLGDTAMYLCATSLRDRGRNTIYFGEGSWLTVV.

The chain carries TRBV2 and TRBJ1-3, with 7 bases aligning to TRBD1. Germline V gene data show CDR1 as SNHLY and CDR2 as FYNNEI. CDR3 length: 14 amino acids. The junction had 5 bases not matched to a gene; V was cut back by 4 bases and J by 5 bases. The CDR3 sequence is CASSGGGIRNTIYF. As DNA, the CDR3 is TGTGCCAGCAGTGGAGGGGGCATCCGAAACACCATATATTTT.

This clone was picked up a small number of times. The rearrangement joins TRBV7-9 to TRBJ2-2; the match to TRBD2 covers 11 bases. Germline V gene data show CDR1 as SEHNR and CDR2 as FQNEAQ (reference sequence). The CDR3 covers 16 residues. The J segment lost 4 bases and the V segment lost 1 base, leaving 2 bases of the junction unmatched. CDR3 residues: CASSLDLAGGTGELFF. CDR3 DNA: TGTGCCAGCAGCTTAGACCTAGCGGGAGGCACCGGGGAGCTGTTTTTT.

This clone was detected once. The V gene is TRBV18, the J gene TRBJ2-1, with D tentatively TRBD1 (5 bases). Looked up from germline, CDR1 is KGHSH and CDR2 is LQKENI. Trimming cost V 1 base and J 8 bases, with 9 bases left between them. This CDR3 is 13 amino acids long. The CDR3 spells CASSPRKGHEQFF. The CDR3 DNA is TGTGCCAGCTCACCACGTAAGGGGCATGAGCAGTTCTTC.

The chain recombines TRBV27 with TRBJ1-6; D call uncertain. This CDR3 region has 13 residues. Trimming left V 3 bases short and J 10 bases short, with 10 bases between. Germline CDR1 MNHEY, CDR2 SMNVEV (reference sequence). The CDR3 here is CASSLWGESPLHF. CDR3 sequence (DNA): TGTGCCAGCAGTTTGTGGGGAGAGTCACCCCTCCACTTT.

This chain links TRBV6-6 with TRBJ1-6; 11 nucleotides match TRBD1. V gave up 7 bases and J gave up 9 bases; unmatched junction bases: 2. Germline CDR1 reads MNHNY; CDR2 reads SVGAGI (reference sequence). The CDR3 is 13 residues long. CDR3 residues: CASIGTGGSPLHF. CDR3 in DNA: TGTGCCAGCATCGGGACAGGGGGTTCACCCCTCCACTTT.

This clone was counted a few times. J is TRBJ1-6 and V is TRBV5-5; D is unclear. This CDR3 comprises 16 residues. CDR1 is SGHKS, CDR2 YYEKEE, per germline (reference sequence). Trimming cost V 4 bases and J 0 bases, with 11 bases left between them. CDR3 bases: TGTGCCAGCAGCGTTCTAGGGAGCTCCTATAATTCACCCCTCCACTTT. Encoded protein: CASSVLGSSYNSPLHF.

The chain recombines TRBV2 with TRBJ2-5, with D possibly being TRBD2 (5 bases). This CDR3 contains 13 residues. The V gene lost 7 bases and the J gene lost 7 bases, with 16 bases spanning the gap. Germline loops: CDR1 SNHLY, CDR2 FYNNEI. The CDR3 region has the DNA TGTGCCAGCAACGAGGGAGAGTTGGTGACCCAGTACTTC. Translated: CASNEGELVTQYF.

This sequence joins TRBV7-2 and TRBJ1-4; TRBD1 is a possible D gene (5 bases). Trimming left V 3 bases short and J 0 bases short, with 8 bases between. CDR1 and CDR2 from the germline V gene are SGHTA and FQGNSA. The CDR3 length is 15 residues. CDR3 region: CASSFQTATNEKLFF. The CDR3 bases are TGTGCCAGCAGCTTTCAGACAGCAACTAATGAAAAACTGTTTTTT.

The chain links TRBV7-6 to TRBJ2-1; D is uncertain. The germline V gene encodes CDR1 SGHVS and CDR2 FNYEAQ. Trimming took 5 bases from V and 2 from J, leaving 10 bases between them. There are 14 residues in the CDR3. The CDR3 DNA reads as TGTGCCAGCAGCCGAGACTTTGCCTACAATGAGCAGTTCTTC. It codes for CASSRDFAYNEQFF.

The chain combines TRBV6-6 with TRBJ2-2; 8 bases align to TRBD1. Germline CDR1 and CDR2: MNHNY and SVGAGI (reference sequence). Unmatched junction bases numbered 4, after V lost 2 bases and J lost 5 bases. This CDR3 has 15 amino acids. Written as DNA, the CDR3 is TGTGCCAGCAGTTACGCCAGGGGGCGAACCGGGGAGCTGTTTTTT. Protein product: CASSYARGRTGELFF.

DNA of the CDR3: TGTGCCAGCAGCTTGGTGTTACGGGAGGGGAATGGCTACACCTTC. Encoded protein: CASSLVLREGNGYTF. This chain joins TRBV5-6 and TRBJ1-2; perhaps TRBD1 as D (5 bases). Germline CDR1 and CDR2: SGHDT and YYEEEE. Trimming removed 0 bases from V and 6 bases from J, with 15 bases in between. This CDR3 has 15 residues.

The chain employs TRBV7-2 and TRBJ1-4; the D gene is possibly TRBD1 (5 bases). Germline V gene lookup returns CDR1 SGHTA and CDR2 FQGNSA. V lost 2 bases and J lost 5, with 15 bases in between. The CDR3 sequence is 16 residues long. The DNA of the CDR3 is TGTGCCAGCAGCTTAAGCGTCACAGGCGAAAATGAAAAACTGTTTTTT. Encoded protein: CASSLSVTGENEKLFF.

The chain uses TRBV30 and TRBJ2-3; a possible D gene is TRBD1 (6 bases). This CDR3 has 13 residues. V shed 0 bases and J shed 8 bases, with 12 bases lying between them. Germline values: CDR1 GTSNPN, CDR2 SVGIG (reference sequence). The CDR3 loop is CAWSVQTGITQYF. In DNA, the CDR3 is TGTGCCTGGAGTGTACAGACAGGCATTACGCAGTATTTT.

This clone was seen only once. This chain uses TRBV7-9 with TRBJ2-3; D possibly corresponds to TRBD1 (5 bases). Trimming removed 3 bases at V and 2 bases at J, with 18 bases between. This CDR3 contains 17 residues. CDR1 and CDR2 (germline): SEHNR, FQNEAQ (reference sequence). The CDR3 here is CASSLGQTMFDTDTQYF. DNA of the CDR3: TGTGCCAGCAGCTTGGGGCAGACAATGTTTGACACAGATACGCAGTATTTT.

This chain joins TRBV5-8 and TRBJ2-5, with 12 bases fitting TRBD2. With V trimmed by 0 bases and J by 5 bases, 8 bases remained unmatched. Germline values: CDR1 SGHTS, CDR2 YDEGEE. This CDR3 comprises 17 residues. This chain's CDR3 is CASSLVSTSGGGETQYF. The CDR3 region has the DNA TGTGCCAGCAGCTTGGTTTCGACTAGCGGGGGAGGGGAGACCCAGTACTTC.

The chain recombines TRBV5-1 with TRBJ2-3; TRBD2 aligns across 12 bases. Trimming at V came to 0 bases and at J to 0 bases, leaving 5 bases not matched to a gene. The CDR3 extends over 18 amino acids. The germline V gene encodes CDR1 SGHRS and CDR2 YFSETQ. CDR3 amino acids: CASSLGASGRASTDTQYF. CDR3 coding DNA: TGCGCCAGCAGCTTGGGGGCTAGCGGGAGGGCCAGCACAGATACGCAGTATTTT.

The chain has TRBV15 and TRBJ2-1; TRBD2 matches 9 bases. This CDR3 has 15 amino acids. V was pared by 11 bases and J by 7 bases, with 15 bases of the junction left unmatched. Germline V gene sequence: CDR1 LNHNV, CDR2 YYDKDF (reference sequence). CDR3 in amino acids: CACSLGGAGGNEQFF. The CDR3, as DNA: TGTGCCTGCTCCCTCGGAGGGGCGGGAGGGAATGAGCAGTTCTTC.

This clone was detected only once. The rearrangement links TRBV4-3 to TRBJ2-3, with TRBD1 matching over 10 bases. CDR3 size: 16 residues. With 5 bases clipped from V and 4 bases from J, the junction kept 9 bases outside the gene matches. The germline gives CDR1 LGHNA, CDR2 YSLEER. For the CDR3, the DNA is TGCGCCAGCAGCACACGACAGGGGGCAGGGGCAGATACGCAGTATTTT. It codes for CASSTRQGAGADTQYF.

J is TRBJ2-1 and V is TRBV30, with 10 bases that match TRBD2. The CDR3 sequence is 13 residues long. Germline lookup yields CDR1 GTSNPN and CDR2 SVGIG (reference sequence). V lost 5 bases and J lost 8; bases outside the gene matches: 6. The DNA for the CDR3 is TGTGCCTGGTCTAGCGGGGGAGGGTATGAGCAGTTCTTC. Its protein product is CAWSSGGGYEQFF.

As for this clone: Other nucleotide sequences from this sample produce the same CDR3. The chain uses TRBV18 and TRBJ1-6, with 8 bases aligning to TRBD1. Germline loops: CDR1 KGHSH, CDR2 LQKENI. Trimming at V came to 3 bases and at J to 5 bases, leaving 0 bases not matched to a gene. This CDR3 region has 14 residues. The CDR3 region is CASSPDRDNSPLHF. The CDR3 bases are TGTGCCAGCTCACCGGACAGGGATAATTCACCCCTCCACTTT.

The rearrangement uses TRBV29-1 and TRBJ2-5, with D perhaps matching TRBD1 (5 bases). The CDR3 length is 13 residues. Per the germline V gene, CDR1 is SQVTM and CDR2 is ANQGSEA. Deletions cut 3 bases from V and 3 bases from J, with 11 bases between. CDR3 amino acids: CSVDRERKETQYF. Here the CDR3 DNA reads TGCAGCGTTGACAGGGAACGGAAAGAGACCCAGTACTTC. The full variable domain, in which reference TRBV29-1 and TRBJ2-5 provide the parts outside the CDR3, is SAVISQKPSRDICQRGTSLTIQCQVDSQVTMMFWYRQQPGQSLTLIATANQGSEATYESGFVIDKFPISRPNLTFSTLTVSNMSPEDSSIYLCSVDRERKETQYFGPGTRLLVL.

This clone was observed a handful of times. V gene TRBV5-1 combines with J gene TRBJ2-7; 10 bases match TRBD1. Per the germline V gene, CDR1 is SGHRS and CDR2 is YFSETQ. V gave up 4 bases and J gave up 5 bases; unmatched junction bases: 9. The CDR3 is made up of 15 amino acids. CDR3 nucleotide sequence: TGCGCCAGCAGCCCCCGGGACAGGGGAATGGACGAGCAGTACTTC. Its translation is CASSPRDRGMDEQYF. Full variable domain (outside the CDR3, taken from reference TRBV5-1 and TRBJ2-7): KAGVTQTPRYLIKTRGQQVTLSCSPISGHRSVSWYQQTPGQGLQFLFEYFSETQRNKGNFPGRFSGRQFSNSRSEMNVSTLELGDSALYLCASSPRDRGMDEQYFGPGTRLTVT.

This chain links TRBV7-2 with TRBJ2-1, with TRBD2 identical over 13 bases. V gave up 1 base and J gave up 7 bases; unmatched junction bases: 1. CDR3 length equals 15 residues. Germline CDR1 and CDR2: SGHTA and FQGNSA. In DNA, the CDR3 is TGTGCCAGCAGCTTAGGGACTAGCGGGAGTAATGAGCAGTTCTTC. Residues: CASSLGTSGSNEQFF.

This clone was detected only once. The chain is built from TRBV5-4 and TRBJ1-2; 8 bases are shared with TRBD1. CDR3 size: 15 residues. CDR1 and CDR2 from the germline V gene are SGHNT and YYREEE (reference sequence). V shed 4 bases, J shed 4 bases, and the junction held 9 bases outside the gene matches. CDR3 bases: TGTGCCAGCAGCCAACCAACAGGGGGAGTCTATGGCTACACCTTC. This sequence encodes CASSQPTGGVYGYTF.

The chain is built from TRBV4-2 and TRBJ2-7; TRBD2 matches 16 bases. The CDR3 loop spans 17 amino acids. The germline gives CDR1 LGHNA, CDR2 YNFKEQ. V dropped 4 bases and J dropped 4; count of bases not matched to a gene: 7. CDR3 sequence reads: CASSPTGLAGGMYEQYF. CDR3 nucleotide sequence: TGTGCCAGCAGCCCGACGGGACTAGCGGGGGGGATGTACGAGCAGTACTTC.

V usage is TRBV21-1 and J usage is TRBJ2-5; the table assigns TRBD2, which was not confirmed against the DNA. TRBV21-1 is assigned pseudogene status. CDR3 length: 19 amino acids. The DNA of the CDR3 is TGTGCCAGCAGGATGCCCCATGGGAGACCTAGGCGAAGTGTAGAGACCCAGTACTTC. It encodes CASRMPHGRPRRSVETQYF.